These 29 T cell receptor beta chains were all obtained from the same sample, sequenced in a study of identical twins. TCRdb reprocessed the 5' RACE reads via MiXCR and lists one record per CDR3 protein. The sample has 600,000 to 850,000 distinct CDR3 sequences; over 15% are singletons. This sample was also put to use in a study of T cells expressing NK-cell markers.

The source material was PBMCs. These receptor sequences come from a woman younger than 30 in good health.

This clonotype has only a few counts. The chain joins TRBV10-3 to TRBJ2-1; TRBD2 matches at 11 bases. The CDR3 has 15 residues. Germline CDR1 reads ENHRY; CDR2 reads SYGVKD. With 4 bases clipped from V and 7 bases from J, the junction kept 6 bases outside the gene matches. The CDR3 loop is CAISVSSGGENEQFF. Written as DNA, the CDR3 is TGTGCCATCAGTGTGAGTAGCGGGGGGGAGAATGAGCAGTTCTTC.

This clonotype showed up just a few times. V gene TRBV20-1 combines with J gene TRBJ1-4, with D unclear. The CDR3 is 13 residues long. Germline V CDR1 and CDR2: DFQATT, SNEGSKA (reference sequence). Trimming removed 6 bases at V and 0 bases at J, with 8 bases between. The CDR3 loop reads CSAHRATNEKLFF. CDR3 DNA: TGCAGTGCCCACAGAGCAACTAATGAAAAACTGTTTTTT.

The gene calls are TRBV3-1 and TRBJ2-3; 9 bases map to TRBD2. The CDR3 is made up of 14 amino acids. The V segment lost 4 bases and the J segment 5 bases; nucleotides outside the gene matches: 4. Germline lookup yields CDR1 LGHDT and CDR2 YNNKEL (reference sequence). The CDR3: CASSRGLAEDTQYF. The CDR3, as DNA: TGTGCCAGCAGCCGGGGACTAGCCGAAGATACGCAGTATTTT.

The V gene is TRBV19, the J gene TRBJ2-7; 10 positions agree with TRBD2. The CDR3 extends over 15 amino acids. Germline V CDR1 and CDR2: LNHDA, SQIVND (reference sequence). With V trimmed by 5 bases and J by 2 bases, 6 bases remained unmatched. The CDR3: CASSAGLAAPYEQYF. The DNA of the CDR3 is TGTGCCAGTAGTGCAGGACTAGCGGCCCCCTACGAGCAGTACTTC.

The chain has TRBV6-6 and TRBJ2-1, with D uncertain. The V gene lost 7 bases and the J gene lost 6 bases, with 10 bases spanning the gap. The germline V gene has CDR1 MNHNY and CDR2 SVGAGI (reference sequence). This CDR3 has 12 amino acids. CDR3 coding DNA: TGTGCCAGCAAGTTGTTGGGCAATGAGCAGTTCTTC. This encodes CASKLLGNEQFF.

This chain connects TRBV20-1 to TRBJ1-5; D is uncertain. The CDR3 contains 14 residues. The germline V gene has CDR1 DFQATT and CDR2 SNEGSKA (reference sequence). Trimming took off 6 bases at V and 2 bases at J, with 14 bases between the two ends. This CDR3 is CSAPDPSGNQPQHF. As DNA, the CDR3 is TGCAGTGCCCCCGACCCCAGTGGCAATCAGCCCCAGCATTTT.

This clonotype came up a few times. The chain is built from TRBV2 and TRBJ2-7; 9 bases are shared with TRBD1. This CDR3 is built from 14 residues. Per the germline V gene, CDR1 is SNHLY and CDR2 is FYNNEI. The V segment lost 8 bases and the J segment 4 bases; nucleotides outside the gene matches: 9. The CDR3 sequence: CASLGQGRRYEQYF. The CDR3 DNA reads TGTGCCAGCCTGGGACAGGGTCGTCGGTACGAGCAGTACTTC.

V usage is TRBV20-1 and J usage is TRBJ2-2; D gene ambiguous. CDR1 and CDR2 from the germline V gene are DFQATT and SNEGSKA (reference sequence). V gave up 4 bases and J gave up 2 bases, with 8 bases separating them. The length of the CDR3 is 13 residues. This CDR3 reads CSATPGNTGELFF. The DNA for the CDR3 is TGCAGTGCTACCCCGGGCAACACCGGGGAGCTGTTTTTT.

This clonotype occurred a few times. The chain's CDR3 is CSAILAELYNEQFF. CDR3 DNA sequence: TGCAGTGCTATTCTAGCGGAACTCTACAATGAGCAGTTCTTC. The chain is built from TRBV20-1 and TRBJ2-1; 7 bases line up with TRBD2. This CDR3 spans 14 amino acids. V was pared by 4 bases and J by 3 bases, with 6 bases of the junction left unmatched. Germline CDR1 is DFQATT and CDR2 is SNEGSKA (reference sequence).

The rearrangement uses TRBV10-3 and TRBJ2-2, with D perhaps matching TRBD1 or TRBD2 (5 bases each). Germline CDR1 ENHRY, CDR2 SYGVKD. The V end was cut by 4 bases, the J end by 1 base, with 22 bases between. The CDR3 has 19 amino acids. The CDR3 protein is CAISASGHGPGRNTGELFF. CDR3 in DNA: TGTGCCATCAGTGCGTCAGGGCACGGCCCGGGGCGGAACACCGGGGAGCTGTTTTTT.

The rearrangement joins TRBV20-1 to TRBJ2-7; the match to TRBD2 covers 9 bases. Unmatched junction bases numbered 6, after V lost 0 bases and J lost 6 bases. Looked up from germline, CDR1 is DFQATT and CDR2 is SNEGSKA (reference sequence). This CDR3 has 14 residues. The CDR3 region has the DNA TGCAGTGCTAGAGATAGAGCGGGAGGTCTCGAGCAGTACTTC. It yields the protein CSARDRAGGLEQYF.

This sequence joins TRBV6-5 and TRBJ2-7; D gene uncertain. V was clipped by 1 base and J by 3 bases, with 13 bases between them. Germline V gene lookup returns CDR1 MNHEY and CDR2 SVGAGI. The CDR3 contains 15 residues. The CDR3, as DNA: TGTGCCAGCAGTTACTTCGGGCGGAACAACTACGAGCAGTACTTC. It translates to CASSYFGRNNYEQYF.

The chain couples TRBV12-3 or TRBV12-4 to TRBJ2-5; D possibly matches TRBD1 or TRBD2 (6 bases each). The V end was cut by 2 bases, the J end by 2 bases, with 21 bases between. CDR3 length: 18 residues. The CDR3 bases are TGTGCCAGCAGTTTAATCCGGGGGCCTTGGGTGGCTCAAGAGACCCAGTACTTC. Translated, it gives CASSLIRGPWVAQETQYF.

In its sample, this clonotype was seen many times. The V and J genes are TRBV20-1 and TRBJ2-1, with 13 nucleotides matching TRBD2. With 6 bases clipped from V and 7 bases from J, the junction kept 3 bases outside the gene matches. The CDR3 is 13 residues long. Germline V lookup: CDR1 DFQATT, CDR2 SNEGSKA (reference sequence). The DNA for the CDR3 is TGCAGTGCCTCGGGACTAGCGGGAAATGAGCAGTTCTTC. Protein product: CSASGLAGNEQFF.

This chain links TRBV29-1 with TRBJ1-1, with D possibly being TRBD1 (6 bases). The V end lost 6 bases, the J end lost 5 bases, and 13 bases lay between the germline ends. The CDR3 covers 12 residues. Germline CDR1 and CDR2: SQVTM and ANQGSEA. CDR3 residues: CSVVRRGTEAFF. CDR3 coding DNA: TGCAGCGTAGTACGTAGGGGGACTGAAGCTTTCTTT.

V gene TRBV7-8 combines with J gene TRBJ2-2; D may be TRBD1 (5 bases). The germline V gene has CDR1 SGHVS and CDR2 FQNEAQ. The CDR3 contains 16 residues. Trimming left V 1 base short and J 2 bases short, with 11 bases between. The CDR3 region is CASSLGWGLNTGELFF. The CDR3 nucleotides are TGTGCCAGCAGCTTAGGGTGGGGCCTTAACACCGGGGAGCTGTTTTTT.

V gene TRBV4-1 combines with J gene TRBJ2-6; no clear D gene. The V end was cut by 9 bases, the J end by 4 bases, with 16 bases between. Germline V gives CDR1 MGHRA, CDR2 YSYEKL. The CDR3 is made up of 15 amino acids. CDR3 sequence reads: CASNYRLEGANVLTF. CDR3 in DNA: TGCGCCAGTAATTATCGATTGGAGGGGGCCAACGTCCTGACTTTC.

The CDR3 DNA follows: TGCAGTGCTAGAGACCGGGGGGCAAGGGATACTGAAGCTTTCTTT. This encodes CSARDRGARDTEAFF. The chain joins TRBV20-1 to TRBJ1-1, with D possibly being TRBD1 (6 bases). The CDR3 sequence is 15 residues long. Germline CDR1 and CDR2: DFQATT and SNEGSKA (reference sequence). The germline V and J ends were trimmed by 0 bases and 5 bases, with 16 bases remaining between them.

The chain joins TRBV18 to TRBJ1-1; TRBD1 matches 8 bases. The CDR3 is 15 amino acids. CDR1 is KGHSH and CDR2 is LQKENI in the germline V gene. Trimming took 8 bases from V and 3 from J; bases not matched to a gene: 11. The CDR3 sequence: CASGPGQEPYTEAFF. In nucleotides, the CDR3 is TGTGCCAGCGGACCGGGACAGGAGCCCTACACTGAAGCTTTCTTT.

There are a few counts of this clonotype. CDR3 DNA sequence: TGTGCCAGCAGGACAGGGGTCGGCTACACCTTC. Translation: CASRTGVGYTF. V and J are TRBV2 and TRBJ1-2, with 8 bases identical to TRBD1. There are 11 residues in the CDR3. Trimming at V came to 6 bases and at J to 8 bases, leaving 2 bases not matched to a gene. CDR1 and CDR2 from the germline V gene are SNHLY and FYNNEI.

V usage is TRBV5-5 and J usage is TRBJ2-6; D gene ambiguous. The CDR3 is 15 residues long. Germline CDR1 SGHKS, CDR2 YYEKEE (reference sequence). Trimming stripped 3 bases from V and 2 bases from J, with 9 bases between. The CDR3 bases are TGTGCCAGCAGCTACACCCGGGCTGGGGCCAACGTCCTGACTTTC. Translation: CASSYTRAGANVLTF.

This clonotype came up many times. CDR3 DNA: TGTGCCAGCAGTTCAGGGGTTATGAACACTGAAGCTTTCTTT. It encodes CASSSGVMNTEAFF. The chain is built from TRBV12-3 or TRBV12-4 and TRBJ1-1; D is possibly TRBD1 (6 bases). The CDR3 spans 14 residues. V was trimmed by 4 bases and J by 0 bases, leaving 9 bases between them.

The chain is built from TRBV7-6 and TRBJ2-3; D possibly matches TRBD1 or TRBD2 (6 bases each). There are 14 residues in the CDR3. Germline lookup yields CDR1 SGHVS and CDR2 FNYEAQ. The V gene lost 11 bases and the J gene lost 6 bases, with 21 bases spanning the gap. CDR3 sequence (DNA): TGTGCCGTTGCCACAGGGTCCAGCGGGGATACGCAGTATTTT. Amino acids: CAVATGSSGDTQYF.

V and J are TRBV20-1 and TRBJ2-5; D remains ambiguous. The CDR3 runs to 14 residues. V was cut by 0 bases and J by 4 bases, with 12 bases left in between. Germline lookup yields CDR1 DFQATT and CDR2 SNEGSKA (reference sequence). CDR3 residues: CSARDFRLRETQYF. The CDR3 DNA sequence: TGCAGTGCTAGAGATTTTAGGCTACGAGAGACCCAGTACTTC.

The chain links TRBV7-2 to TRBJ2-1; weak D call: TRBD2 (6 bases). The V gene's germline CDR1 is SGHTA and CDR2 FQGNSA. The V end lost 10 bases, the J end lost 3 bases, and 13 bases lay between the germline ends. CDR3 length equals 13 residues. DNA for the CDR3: TGTGCCACCAGGAGGGGAGTCTACAATGAGCAGTTCTTC. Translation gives CATRRGVYNEQFF. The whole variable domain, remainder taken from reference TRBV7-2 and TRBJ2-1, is GAGVSQSPSNKVTEKGKDVELRCDPISGHTALYWYRQSLGQGLEFLIYFQGNSAPDKSGLPSDRFSAERTGGSVSTLTIQRTQQEDSAVYLCATRRGVYNEQFFGPGTRLTVL.

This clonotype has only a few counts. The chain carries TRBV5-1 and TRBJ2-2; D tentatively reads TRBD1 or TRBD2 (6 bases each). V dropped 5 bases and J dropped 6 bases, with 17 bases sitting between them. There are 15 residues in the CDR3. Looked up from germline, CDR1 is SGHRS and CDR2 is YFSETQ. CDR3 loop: CASSPGGTHAGELFF. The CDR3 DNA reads TGCGCCAGCAGTCCCGGGGGCACGCACGCCGGGGAGCTGTTTTTT.

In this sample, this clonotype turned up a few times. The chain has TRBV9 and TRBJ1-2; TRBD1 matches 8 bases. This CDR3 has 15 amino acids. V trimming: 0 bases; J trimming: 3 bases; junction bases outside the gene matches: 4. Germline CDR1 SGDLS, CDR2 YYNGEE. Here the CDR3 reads CASSVDQGAHYGYTF. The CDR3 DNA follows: TGTGCCAGCAGCGTAGACCAGGGGGCACACTATGGCTACACCTTC.

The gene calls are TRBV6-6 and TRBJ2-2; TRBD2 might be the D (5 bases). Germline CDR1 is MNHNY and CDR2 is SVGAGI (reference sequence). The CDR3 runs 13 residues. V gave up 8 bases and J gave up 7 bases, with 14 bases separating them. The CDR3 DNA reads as TGTGCCAGCCGTCGGGGTAGCGTCGGGGAGCTGTTTTTT. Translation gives CASRRGSVGELFF.

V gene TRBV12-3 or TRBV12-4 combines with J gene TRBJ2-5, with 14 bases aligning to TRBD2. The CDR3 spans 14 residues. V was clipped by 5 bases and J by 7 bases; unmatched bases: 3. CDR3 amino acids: CASSGLAGGGTQYF. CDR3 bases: TGTGCCAGCAGTGGACTAGCGGGAGGTGGGACCCAGTACTTC.